Below, 25 T cell receptor beta chains from the same sample are listed, as sequenced in a study of radiotherapy plus CTLA-4 blockade in lung cancer. Only in-frame clones appear in the TCRdb table, and some are missing; sequencing was by immunoSEQ multiplex PCR. The sample includes fewer than 45,000 clones, about two thirds of them seen just once. The sequences come from peripheral blood, collected from a patient treated with radiotherapy plus ipilimumab. Receptors originate from a human donor with non-small cell lung cancer who had stable disease on radiotherapy plus ipilimumab.

This clone has only one observation. The rearrangement joins TRBV11-3 to TRBJ2-2, with 14 positions matching TRBD2. The length of the CDR3 is 16 residues. V shed 5 bases, J shed 5 bases, and the junction held 4 bases outside the gene matches. Germline CDR1 reads SGHNT; CDR2 reads YENEEA. CDR3 sequence: CASSRLAGGPTGELFF. For the CDR3, the DNA is TGTGCCAGCAGCCGACTAGCGGGGGGGCCAACCGGGGAGCTGTTTTTT.

The chain is built from TRBV5-1 and TRBJ1-6, with TRBD1 identical over 10 bases. The CDR3 is made up of 16 amino acids. CDR1 is SGHRS and CDR2 is YFSETQ in the germline V gene. The trim removed 1 base at V and 7 bases at J, leaving 5 bases unmatched. Written as DNA, the CDR3 is TGCGCCAGCAGCTTGAAGGACAGGGGGAACAATTCACCCCTCCACTTT. Amino acids: CASSLKDRGNNSPLHF. The whole variable domain, remainder taken from reference TRBV5-1 and TRBJ1-6, is KAGVTQTPRYLIKTRGQQVTLSCSPISGHRSVSWYQQTPGQGLQFLFEYFSETQRNKGNFPGRFSGRQFSNSRSEMNVSTLELGDSALYLCASSLKDRGNNSPLHFGNGTRLTVT.

V gene TRBV5-1 combines with J gene TRBJ1-1; a weak D match, TRBD1 (5 bases). This CDR3 is built from 13 residues. The V end lost 4 bases, the J end lost 1 base, and 8 bases lay between the germline ends. Germline V gene sequence: CDR1 SGHRS, CDR2 YFSETQ. CDR3 in amino acids: CASSPGKNTEAFF. DNA of the CDR3: TGCGCCAGCAGCCCAGGGAAGAACACTGAAGCTTTCTTT.

The V gene is TRBV25-1, the J gene TRBJ2-7; no definite D call. The length of the CDR3 is 14 residues. Germline assignment: CDR1 MGHDK and CDR2 SYGVNS. Trimming left V 2 bases short and J 3 bases short, with 11 bases between. The CDR3 DNA reads TGTGCCAGCAGTGAAGTTTTGGCAGACTACGAGCAGTACTTC. Protein product: CASSEVLADYEQYF.

V usage is TRBV28 and J usage is TRBJ2-7; 10 bases line up with TRBD1. The CDR3 sequence is 14 residues long. After removal of 6 bases from V and 2 bases from J, the junction contained 4 bases not matched to a gene. Germline CDR1 and CDR2: MDHEN and SYDVKM. The CDR3 sequence: CASRRTGGTYEQYF. The DNA of the CDR3 is TGTGCCAGCAGAAGGACAGGGGGAACCTACGAGCAGTACTTC.

This clone qualifies as medium-sized (0.01 to 0.1%). The chain recombines TRBV2 with TRBJ2-7; tentative D call: TRBD2 (5 bases). Looked up from germline, CDR1 is SNHLY and CDR2 is FYNNEI. This CDR3 spans 12 amino acids. V dropped 4 bases and J dropped 7 bases, with 11 bases sitting between them. This chain's CDR3 is CASSGRRGEQYF. CDR3 DNA: TGTGCCAGCAGTGGACGGCGAGGGGAGCAGTACTTC.

The sample holds one count of this clone. The chain joins TRBV6-5 to TRBJ1-2; TRBD1 might be the D (5 bases). CDR1 MNHEY and CDR2 SVGAGI come from the germline V gene. Trimming took off 6 bases at V and 5 bases at J, with 13 bases between the two ends. The CDR3 runs 13 residues. CDR3 in amino acids: CASRRTGPYGYTF. The CDR3 DNA reads TGTGCCAGCAGACGCACAGGCCCTTATGGCTACACCTTC.

The gene calls are TRBV5-4 and TRBJ1-2; TRBD1 matches at 7 bases. There are 15 residues in the CDR3. With V trimmed by 5 bases and J by 1 base, 8 bases remained unmatched. Germline-derived CDR1 and CDR2 are SGHNT and YYREEE (reference sequence). Written as DNA, the CDR3 is TGTGCCAGCAGGGCACAGGGGTTGGGTAACTATGGCTACACCTTC. It yields the protein CASRAQGLGNYGYTF.

The gene calls are TRBV5-1 and TRBJ2-1; D is perhaps TRBD1 (6 bases). Germline-derived CDR1 and CDR2 are SGHRS and YFSETQ. Deletions cut 1 base from V and 7 bases from J, with 15 bases between. The length of the CDR3 is 15 residues. CDR3 loop: CASSLLQQGWNEQFF. The CDR3 DNA reads TGCGCCAGCAGCTTGCTCCAACAGGGATGGAATGAGCAGTTCTTC.

J is TRBJ2-3 and V is TRBV7-2, with unresolved D. Trimming removed 1 base at V and 0 bases at J, with 8 bases between. The CDR3 covers 15 residues. The germline CDR1 and CDR2 sequences are SGHTA and FQGNSA. DNA of the CDR3: TGTGCCAGCAGCTTAGTATACTTGAGCACAGATACGCAGTATTTT. It codes for CASSLVYLSTDTQYF.

This clone was detected only once. V usage is TRBV7-9 and J usage is TRBJ1-1; 8 bases are shared with TRBD1. The CDR3 is 13 amino acids. V dropped 5 bases and J dropped 8; count of bases not matched to a gene: 7. CDR1 is SEHNR and CDR2 is FQNEAQ in the germline V gene (reference sequence). The CDR3, as DNA: TGTGCCAGCAGCCGTCAGGGGGCTGCCGAAGCTTTCTTT. Translation: CASSRQGAAEAFF.

The CDR3 is CASSLDDRRNYGYTF. CDR3 in DNA: TGCGCCAGCAGCTTGGATGACAGGAGGAACTATGGCTACACCTTC. This chain joins TRBV5-1 and TRBJ1-2; D may be TRBD1 (6 bases). V was trimmed by 0 bases and J by 2 bases, leaving 11 bases between them. The CDR3 sequence is 15 residues long. Germline-derived CDR1 and CDR2 are SGHRS and YFSETQ. Combining the CDR3 with reference TRBV5-1 and TRBJ1-2 gives the whole variable domain KAGVTQTPRYLIKTRGQQVTLSCSPISGHRSVSWYQQTPGQGLQFLFEYFSETQRNKGNFPGRFSGRQFSNSRSEMNVSTLELGDSALYLCASSLDDRRNYGYTFGSGTRLTVV.

This clone was observed a few times. The V gene is TRBV12-5, the J gene TRBJ2-3, with D perhaps matching TRBD1 (6 bases). Germline V CDR1 and CDR2: LGHNT, FRNRAP. This CDR3 region has 17 residues. Trimming removed 7 bases from V and 5 bases from J, with 25 bases in between. The CDR3 DNA follows: TGTGCTAGTGACCGCCCTGGGGGCGGGTCGACGATAGATACGCAGTATTTT. Translating gives CASDRPGGGSTIDTQYF.

A single count supports this clone. J is TRBJ2-3 and V is TRBV7-3; 7 nucleotides align to TRBD1. The CDR3 is made up of 14 amino acids. The V gene's germline CDR1 is SGHTA and CDR2 FQGTGA. J was trimmed by 4 bases and V by 5 bases; bases with no gene match: 6. The CDR3: CASSEAQGADTQYF. The CDR3 DNA is TGTGCCAGCAGCGAGGCGCAGGGGGCAGATACGCAGTATTTT.

This clone has only a few counts. V usage is TRBV19 and J usage is TRBJ2-6; the D is unclear. Germline lookup yields CDR1 LNHDA and CDR2 SQIVND (reference sequence). The CDR3 consists of 14 residues. Trimming took 6 bases from V and 2 from J, leaving 8 bases between them. The CDR3 here is CASRPGPGANVLTF. DNA of the CDR3: TGTGCCAGTAGGCCAGGTCCTGGGGCCAACGTCCTGACTTTC.

This sequence joins TRBV7-2 and TRBJ2-7; 7 bases match TRBD1. V gave up 5 bases and J gave up 4 bases; unmatched junction bases: 8. This CDR3 contains 14 residues. Per the germline V gene, CDR1 is SGHTA and CDR2 is FQGNSA. In DNA form, the CDR3 reads TGTGCCAGCAGCCCACAGGGGAAAATGTACGAGCAGTACTTC. Protein sequence: CASSPQGKMYEQYF.

By share, this clone counts as medium-sized. The chain has TRBV5-6 and TRBJ2-5; 10 bases map to TRBD2. Losses at the gene ends were 2 bases for V and 5 bases for J; bases not matched to a gene: 9. This CDR3 region has 16 residues. The germline gives CDR1 SGHDT, CDR2 YYEEEE. CDR3: CASSFQRGGLGETQYF. In nucleotides, the CDR3 is TGTGCCAGCAGCTTCCAGCGGGGGGGCCTAGGGGAGACCCAGTACTTC.

This clone was detected only a few times. V gene TRBV6-1 combines with J gene TRBJ2-7, with a possible D match to TRBD2 (5 bases). V shed 6 bases and J shed 3 bases, with 9 bases lying between them. The CDR3 spans 12 residues. Germline lookup yields CDR1 MNHNS and CDR2 SASEGT. CDR3 nucleotide sequence: TGTGCCAGCAGGAAGGAGGACTACGAGCAGTACTTC. Its protein is CASRKEDYEQYF.

The chain joins TRBV2 to TRBJ1-2; 9 nucleotides line up with TRBD1. CDR1 and CDR2 (germline): SNHLY, FYNNEI. The length of the CDR3 is 14 residues. The V and J ends lost 5 bases and 8 bases, in that order; junction bases with no gene match: 9. The CDR3 sequence: CASSSTGGVRGYTF. CDR3 bases: TGTGCCAGCAGTTCAACAGGGGGCGTAAGAGGCTACACCTTC.

This sequence joins TRBV2 and TRBJ1-4; D unresolved. Trimming shortened V by 8 bases and J by 8 bases, and 12 bases separated the two germline ends. Germline CDR1 and CDR2: SNHLY and FYNNEI. The CDR3 consists of 12 residues. The CDR3 loop is CASRSVEEKLFF. The CDR3, as DNA: TGTGCCAGCCGGTCTGTGGAGGAAAAACTGTTTTTT.

V gene TRBV27 combines with J gene TRBJ2-2, with D perhaps TRBD1 (6 bases). The ends were cut back, 5 bases at V and 6 bases at J, with 22 bases in the middle. The CDR3 has 17 amino acids. In germline, CDR1 is MNHEY, CDR2 SMNVEV (reference sequence). The CDR3 DNA reads as TGTGCCAGCAGTCTCAACAGGGTTTTAACGATTCCCGGGGAGCTGTTTTTT. It translates to CASSLNRVLTIPGELFF.

This clone has just a few counts. The V call is TRBV5-1, the J call TRBJ2-1, with TRBD2 matching 8 bases. In germline, CDR1 is SGHRS, CDR2 YFSETQ. The V gene end was trimmed by 0 bases and the J gene end by 12 bases; junction bases not matched to a gene: 11. CDR3 length equals 15 residues. CDR3 amino acids: CASSLGHGGANVQFF. CDR3 DNA: TGCGCCAGCAGCTTGGGACACGGGGGGGCCAACGTGCAGTTCTTC.

This clone was picked up a small number of times. This rearrangement joins TRBV4-1 to TRBJ2-7; perhaps TRBD2 as D (6 bases). Germline V CDR1 and CDR2: MGHRA, YSYEKL. Trimming cost V 8 bases and J 7 bases, with 15 bases left between them. The CDR3 has 12 amino acids. The CDR3 region has the DNA TGCGCCAGCTCAGCGGGCAAGCCTGAGCAGTACTTC. As protein: CASSAGKPEQYF.

The rearrangement joins TRBV10-2 to TRBJ1-1; D uncertain. This CDR3 comprises 13 residues. Trimming pared 7 bases from V and 6 bases from J, leaving 15 bases between. From germline, CDR1 is WSHSY and CDR2 SAAADI. The CDR3: CASMAVPNAEAFF. CDR3 DNA sequence: TGCGCCAGCATGGCAGTCCCAAACGCTGAAGCTTTCTTT.

The chain employs TRBV29-1 and TRBJ1-2, with 11 bases that match TRBD1. After removal of 7 bases from V and 7 bases from J, the junction contained 17 bases not matched to a gene. CDR3 length equals 16 residues. CDR1 and CDR2 (germline): SQVTM, ANQGSEA. In DNA, the CDR3 is TGCAGCGGGTCCGGGACAGGGGGTGGGTTGGGTGGTGGCTACACCTTC. Encoded protein: CSGSGTGGGLGGGYTF. Together with reference TRBV29-1 and TRBJ1-2, the CDR3 gives the full variable domain: SAVISQKPSRDICQRGTSLTIQCQVDSQVTMMFWYRQQPGQSLTLIATANQGSEATYESGFVIDKFPISRPNLTFSTLTVSNMSPEDSSIYLCSGSGTGGGLGGGYTFGSGTRLTVV.